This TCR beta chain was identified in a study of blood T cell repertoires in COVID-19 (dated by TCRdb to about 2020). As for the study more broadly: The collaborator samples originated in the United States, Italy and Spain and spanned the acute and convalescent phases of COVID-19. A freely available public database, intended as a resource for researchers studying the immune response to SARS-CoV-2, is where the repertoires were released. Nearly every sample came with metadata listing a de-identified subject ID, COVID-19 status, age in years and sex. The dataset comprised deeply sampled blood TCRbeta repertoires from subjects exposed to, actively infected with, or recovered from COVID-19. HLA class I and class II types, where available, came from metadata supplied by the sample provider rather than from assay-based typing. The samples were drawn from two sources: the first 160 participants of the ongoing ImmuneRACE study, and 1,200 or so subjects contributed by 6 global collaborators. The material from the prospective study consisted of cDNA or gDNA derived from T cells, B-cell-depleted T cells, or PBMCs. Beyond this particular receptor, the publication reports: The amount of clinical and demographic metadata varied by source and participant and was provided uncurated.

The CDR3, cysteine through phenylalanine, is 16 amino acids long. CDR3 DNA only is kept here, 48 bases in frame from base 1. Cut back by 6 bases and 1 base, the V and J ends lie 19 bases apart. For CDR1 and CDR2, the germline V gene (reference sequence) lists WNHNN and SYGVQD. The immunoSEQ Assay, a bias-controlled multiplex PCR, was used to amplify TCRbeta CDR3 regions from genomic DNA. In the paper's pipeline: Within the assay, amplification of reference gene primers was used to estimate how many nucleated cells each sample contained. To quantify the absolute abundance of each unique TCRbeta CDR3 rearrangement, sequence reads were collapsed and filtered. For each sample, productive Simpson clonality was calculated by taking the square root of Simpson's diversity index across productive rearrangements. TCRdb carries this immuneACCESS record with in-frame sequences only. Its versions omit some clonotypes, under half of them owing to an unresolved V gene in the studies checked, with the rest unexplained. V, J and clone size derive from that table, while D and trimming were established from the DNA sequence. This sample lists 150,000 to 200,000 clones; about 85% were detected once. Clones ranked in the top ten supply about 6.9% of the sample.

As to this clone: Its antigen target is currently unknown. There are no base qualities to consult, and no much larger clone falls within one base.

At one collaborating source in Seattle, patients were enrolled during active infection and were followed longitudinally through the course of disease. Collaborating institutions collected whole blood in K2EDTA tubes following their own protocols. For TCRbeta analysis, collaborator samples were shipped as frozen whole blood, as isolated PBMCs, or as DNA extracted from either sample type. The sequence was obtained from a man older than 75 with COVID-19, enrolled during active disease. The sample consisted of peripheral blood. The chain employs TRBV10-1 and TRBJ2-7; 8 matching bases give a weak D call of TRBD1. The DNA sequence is TGCGCCAGCAGCTGGACAGGGCGGGGGAGGTCCTACGAGCAGTACTTC. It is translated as CASSWTGRGRSYEQYF.